This T cell receptor (beta chain) stems from a study of blood T cell repertoires in COVID-19. Overall study context: T cells, B-cell-depleted T cells, or PBMCs provided the cDNA or gDNA that served as material.

Germline CDR1 KGHSH, CDR2 LQKENI. Trimming cost V 3 bases and J 2 bases; bases outside gene matches: 6. The CDR3 sequence is 17 residues long. Concerning this clone itself: The identical CDR3 is also encoded by other nucleotide sequences in the sample.

In the original analysis: Using reference gene primer amplification, nucleated cell counts were estimated. TCRdb's table, derived via immunoSEQ multiplex PCR, lists solely in-frame clones and lacks some. The V and J calls and the clone size are those of that table, but D and trimming were determined from the DNA. This sample has about 210,000 clones, with approximately 85% found just once. Seattle-derived patients entered the study during active infection and were followed longitudinally. This clonotype was obtained from a woman aged 65 to 85 with COVID-19, enrolled during active disease. The chain carries TRBV18 and TRBJ2-3, with 12 bases fitting TRBD2. What was sequenced was peripheral blood. The CDR3 sequence: CASSPPGLAGYTDTQYF. CDR3 nucleotides: TGTGCCAGCTCACCTCCGGGACTAGCGGGCTACACAGATACGCAGTATTTT.